One T cell receptor (beta chain) is described in this entry. Its antigen is as yet unknown. The sample is drawn from a study of cytomegalovirus exposure and HLA in healthy donors. Overall study: In a previous analysis, some 110 million unique TCR beta sequences were found from 150 million to 200 million T cells.

PCR involved 60 Vbeta and 13 Jbeta primers. TCRdb's table, derived via immunoSEQ multiplex PCR, lists solely in-frame clones and lacks some. The sample contains 130,000 to 150,000 clones, over 65% of which appear only once. Study conclusions and caveats: Several of the most significant clusters appeared, in a later analysis, to be linked to common viral pathogens.

Trimming shortened V by 7 bases and J by 2 bases, and 12 bases separated the two germline ends. Germline CDR1 and CDR2: MNHNS and SASEGT. This CDR3 is 13 amino acids long. The TCR originated in a female donor in good health and CMV-seronegative. Source material: PBMCs. The chain employs TRBV6-1 and TRBJ2-7, with D maybe TRBD1 (5 bases). The CDR3 region is CASTLQVTYEQYF. In DNA, the CDR3 is TGTGCCAGCACCTTACAGGTTACCTACGAGCAGTACTTC.